Below, 14 T cell receptor beta chains from the same sample are listed, as sequenced in a study of T cells expressing NK-cell markers. TCRdb derives one entry per CDR3 protein from the 5' RACE reads, leaving out DNA. Its table lists under 600,000 distinct CDR3 sequences. The sequencing sample was made of blood T cells: a sorted CD56 or NKG2C T cell subset, CD4+ or CD8+ T cells, or bulk PBMC T cells (not recorded which). Receptor source: a woman aged 45-65 years in good health.

The chain employs TRBV4-2 and TRBJ2-1; absent DNA, TCRdb's TRBD2 call cannot be checked. Looked up from germline, CDR1 is LGHNA and CDR2 is YNFKEQ. The CDR3 consists of 16 residues. The CDR3 sequence: CASSQEGRLSYNEQFF.

The genes are TRBV12-3 or TRBV12-4 and TRBJ1-2; TCRdb gives TRBD1 as the D gene, but with no DNA this cannot be confirmed. The CDR3 contains 13 residues. CDR3 loop: CASRADSVHGYTF.

The chain employs TRBV24-1 and TRBJ2-6; TCRdb lists TRBD1, though no DNA is available to test this call. This CDR3 is built from 16 residues. Looked up from germline, CDR1 is KGHDR and CDR2 is SFDVKD. The CDR3: CATSDIQGNGANVLTF.

This chain joins TRBV5-1 and TRBJ1-5. Germline CDR1 reads SGHRS; CDR2 reads YFSETQ. This CDR3 is 16 amino acids long. CDR3 residues: CASSLSGRDSNQPQHF. Using reference TRBV5-1 and TRBJ1-5 for the parts outside the CDR3, the full variable domain is KAGVTQTPRYLIKTRGQQVTLSCSPISGHRSVSWYQQTPGQGLQFLFEYFSETQRNKGNFPGRFSGRQFSNSRSEMNVSTLELGDSALYLCASSLSGRDSNQPQHFGDGTRLSIL.

The V call is TRBV12-3 or TRBV12-4, the J call TRBJ1-1; absent DNA, TCRdb's TRBD1 call cannot be checked. This CDR3 comprises 12 residues. The CDR3 protein is CASRTEDTEAFF.

The chain links TRBV3-1 to TRBJ2-1. This CDR3 is built from 16 residues. Germline values: CDR1 LGHDT, CDR2 YNNKEL (reference sequence). CDR3 sequence reads: CASSQDPTSPTNEQFF.

V is TRBV20-1 and J is TRBJ2-1. The CDR3 runs 16 residues. Germline values: CDR1 DFQATT, CDR2 SNEGSKA (reference sequence). CDR3 protein: CSAPEPGRSAYNEQFF.

This chain joins TRBV3-1 and TRBJ1-2. Germline values: CDR1 LGHDT, CDR2 YNNKEL (reference sequence). This CDR3 has 13 amino acids. This CDR3 is CASSQEPRSGYTF. The full variable domain, in which reference TRBV3-1 and TRBJ1-2 provide the parts outside the CDR3, is DTAVSQTPKYLVTQMGNDKSIKCEQNLGHDTMYWYKQDSKKFLKIMFSYNNKELIINETVPNRFSPKSPDKAHLNLHINSLELGDSAVYFCASSQEPRSGYTFGSGTRLTVV.

V gene TRBV6-1 combines with J gene TRBJ1-3. CDR1 and CDR2 (germline): MNHNS, SASEGT. This CDR3 spans 14 amino acids. The CDR3 here is CASSETAPGNTIYF.

The chain links TRBV28 to TRBJ1-4; absent DNA, TCRdb's TRBD1 call cannot be checked. From germline, CDR1 is MDHEN and CDR2 SYDVKM. The CDR3 is 15 amino acids. CDR3 residues: CASRVQGTTNEKLFF.

The V gene is TRBV29-1, the J gene TRBJ2-2; TCRdb's assignment of TRBD2 cannot be checked, as there is no DNA. CDR3 size: 19 residues. Germline assignment: CDR1 SQVTM and CDR2 ANQGSEA. CDR3 region: CSVEESGLAGGVATGELFF.

The rearrangement joins TRBV6-5 to TRBJ1-1; TCRdb gives TRBD1 as the D gene, but with no DNA this cannot be confirmed. Germline CDR1 is MNHEY and CDR2 is SVGAGI. The CDR3 extends over 15 amino acids. This chain's CDR3 is CASSYLRNTNTEAFF.

The rearrangement uses TRBV12-3 or TRBV12-4 and TRBJ1-1; TCRdb returns TRBD1, unconfirmable since there is no DNA. The CDR3 is 15 residues long. Here the CDR3 reads CASSLSGGRRTEAFF.

The chain uses TRBV12-3 or TRBV12-4 and TRBJ2-1. This CDR3 spans 14 amino acids. The CDR3 is CASSGGVSYNEQFF.